Presented here are 16 T cell receptor beta chains from one specimen sequenced in a study of shared clonotypes between healthy human individuals. Libraries were prepared by immunoSEQ multiplex PCR; TCRdb keeps only in-frame clonotypes and omits some of them. The table lists 1,400,000 or so clones, 98% to 99% of them singletons, with about 0.34% in the top ten. Sequencing input: naive CD4+ T cells sorted from blood. The subset was: CD45RA+ positively selected. Receptors originate from a man between 25 and 39 years old in good health.

This sequence joins TRBV4-1 and TRBJ2-7; 9 bases agree with TRBD1. The CDR3 contains 17 residues. Germline V gene data show CDR1 as MGHRA and CDR2 as YSYEKL. Germline trimming cut 4 bases from V and 5 bases from J; bases unmatched to any gene: 15. DNA for the CDR3: TGCGCCAGCAGCCCCACCCCCCCGGGGACAGGGTCCGACGAGCAGTACTTC. Translating gives CASSPTPPGTGSDEQYF.

The chain uses TRBV2 and TRBJ1-2; the D is unclear. V shed 1 base and J shed 8 bases, with 5 bases lying between them. The CDR3 is 11 residues long. Germline CDR1 SNHLY, CDR2 FYNNEI. In DNA form, the CDR3 reads TGTGCCAGCAGTGAAGGAGGCGGCTACACCTTC. It specifies CASSEGGGYTF.

The V gene is TRBV7-6, the J gene TRBJ1-1; no clear D gene. V was shortened by 1 base and J by 5 bases, with 11 bases between the two germline ends. Per the germline V gene, CDR1 is SGHVS and CDR2 is FNYEAQ. The CDR3 loop spans 14 amino acids. This chain's CDR3 is CASSLGSYGTEAFF. In nucleotides, the CDR3 is TGTGCCAGCAGCTTAGGTTCGTATGGGACTGAAGCTTTCTTT.

This clone was observed a single time. The chain carries TRBV14 and TRBJ2-1; D not certain. V was trimmed by 3 bases and J by 2 bases, leaving 5 bases between them. This CDR3 contains 13 residues. CDR1 is SGHDN, CDR2 FVKESK, per germline. The chain's CDR3 is CASSHSTYNEQFF. The CDR3 coding sequence is TGTGCCAGCAGCCATTCGACCTACAATGAGCAGTTCTTC.

V and J are TRBV5-6 and TRBJ2-5; a weak D match, TRBD1 (5 bases). CDR1 and CDR2 (germline): SGHDT, YYEEEE. This CDR3 region has 13 residues. Trimming left V 0 bases short and J 5 bases short, with 8 bases between. The DNA of the CDR3 is TGTGCCAGCAGCTTGGGGACAACGGAGACCCAGTACTTC. Amino acids: CASSLGTTETQYF.

The rearrangement joins TRBV11-2 to TRBJ2-1; TRBD2 agrees at 8 bases. The CDR3 is 14 residues long. The J segment lost 6 bases and the V segment lost 3 bases, leaving 4 bases of the junction unmatched. Germline V gene sequence: CDR1 SGHAT, CDR2 FQNNGV. The CDR3 spells CASSFGGRSNEQFF. The CDR3 coding sequence is TGTGCCAGCAGCTTTGGCGGGAGGAGCAATGAGCAGTTCTTC.

The V gene is TRBV7-8, the J gene TRBJ2-1; 7 bases agree with TRBD2. The CDR3 length is 17 residues. The germline gives CDR1 SGHVS, CDR2 FQNEAQ. V shed 5 bases and J 0 bases; nucleotides not matched to a gene: 10. DNA of the CDR3: TGTGCCAGCAGCCGACACTTAGCGGGTAGCTCCTACAATGAGCAGTTCTTC. Protein product: CASSRHLAGSSYNEQFF.

This rearrangement joins TRBV10-3 to TRBJ1-2, with D unclear. The V gene lost 10 bases and the J gene lost 5 bases, with 17 bases spanning the gap. The CDR3 contains 13 residues. CDR1 ENHRY and CDR2 SYGVKD come from the germline V gene. The CDR3 sequence: CATATAALYGYTF. The CDR3 coding sequence is TGTGCCACGGCCACGGCGGCGTTATATGGCTACACCTTC.

This chain joins TRBV5-6 and TRBJ2-3, with D possibly matching TRBD2 (6 bases). The CDR3 totals 15 residues. Trimming removed 4 bases at V and 2 bases at J, with 14 bases between. CDR1 and CDR2 (germline): SGHDT, YYEEEE. The CDR3 is CASSPIGGVTDTQYF. CDR3 bases: TGTGCCAGCAGCCCGATTGGCGGGGTCACAGATACGCAGTATTTT.

The V and J genes are TRBV9 and TRBJ1-1; no firm D call. The V end lost 5 bases, the J end lost 1 base, and 9 bases lay between the germline ends. This CDR3 is built from 13 residues. CDR1 and CDR2 (germline): SGDLS, YYNGEE. CDR3 nucleotide sequence: TGTGCCAGCAGTTCTACAGAGAACACTGAAGCTTTCTTT. Translated: CASSSTENTEAFF.

This chain links TRBV30 with TRBJ2-7, with 13 positions matching TRBD2. The CDR3 totals 18 residues. V shed 6 bases, J shed 2 bases, and the junction held 16 bases outside the gene matches. The germline V gene has CDR1 GTSNPN and CDR2 SVGIG (reference sequence). CDR3 DNA sequence: TGTGCCTGTAACGGACAGTGGACTAGCGGGAGTATCGCCTACGAGCAGTACTTC. As protein: CACNGQWTSGSIAYEQYF.

J is TRBJ2-1 and V is TRBV2, with TRBD2 matching over 10 bases. V lost 8 bases, J lost 0 bases, and 10 bases stayed unmatched. Germline V gene data show CDR1 as SNHLY and CDR2 as FYNNEI. This CDR3 is 17 amino acids long. CDR3 region: CASGGAGGPNSYNEQFF. The CDR3 DNA reads as TGTGCCAGCGGTGGAGCGGGAGGGCCTAACTCCTACAATGAGCAGTTCTTC. The variable domain in full, completed from reference TRBV2 and TRBJ2-1, reads EPEVTQTPSHQVTQMGQEVILRCVPISNHLYFYWYRQILGQKVEFLVSFYNNEISEKSEIFDDQFSVERPDGSNFTLKIRSTKLEDSAMYFCASGGAGGPNSYNEQFFGPGTRLTVL.

J is TRBJ2-5 and V is TRBV5-1, with D perhaps TRBD1 or TRBD2 (5 bases each). Germline CDR1 is SGHRS and CDR2 is YFSETQ. The CDR3 is 14 amino acids. Trimming took 0 bases from V and 5 from J, leaving 11 bases between them. The DNA for the CDR3 is TGCGCCAGCAGCTTGGGTCAGGGACCGGAGACCCAGTACTTC. Translating gives CASSLGQGPETQYF.

The V gene is TRBV7-9, the J gene TRBJ2-2, with D perhaps being TRBD1 or TRBD2 (5 bases each). The CDR3 covers 17 residues. Per germline, CDR1 SEHNR and CDR2 FQNEAQ (reference sequence). V lost 1 base and J lost 2, with 14 bases in between. The CDR3 coding sequence is TGTGCCAGCAGCTTAGATCTTGGGACGTACAACACCGGGGAGCTGTTTTTT. This codes for CASSLDLGTYNTGELFF.

This chain links TRBV28 with TRBJ1-5, with D perhaps TRBD1 (6 bases). V was pared by 6 bases and J by 5 bases, with 11 bases between. The CDR3 has 13 residues. Germline V CDR1 and CDR2: MDHEN, SYDVKM. CDR3 bases: TGTGCCAGCAGCTCACAGGGCGATCAGCCCCAGCATTTT. Protein product: CASSSQGDQPQHF.

V is TRBV29-1 and J is TRBJ1-5, with D uncertain. The CDR3 covers 13 residues. V lost 0 bases and J lost 12, with 15 bases in between. Per the germline V gene, CDR1 is SQVTM and CDR2 is ANQGSEA. The CDR3 nucleotides are TGCAGCGTTGAAGATGGTAGGCCGGGCGACCAGCATTTT. Translated, it gives CSVEDGRPGDQHF.